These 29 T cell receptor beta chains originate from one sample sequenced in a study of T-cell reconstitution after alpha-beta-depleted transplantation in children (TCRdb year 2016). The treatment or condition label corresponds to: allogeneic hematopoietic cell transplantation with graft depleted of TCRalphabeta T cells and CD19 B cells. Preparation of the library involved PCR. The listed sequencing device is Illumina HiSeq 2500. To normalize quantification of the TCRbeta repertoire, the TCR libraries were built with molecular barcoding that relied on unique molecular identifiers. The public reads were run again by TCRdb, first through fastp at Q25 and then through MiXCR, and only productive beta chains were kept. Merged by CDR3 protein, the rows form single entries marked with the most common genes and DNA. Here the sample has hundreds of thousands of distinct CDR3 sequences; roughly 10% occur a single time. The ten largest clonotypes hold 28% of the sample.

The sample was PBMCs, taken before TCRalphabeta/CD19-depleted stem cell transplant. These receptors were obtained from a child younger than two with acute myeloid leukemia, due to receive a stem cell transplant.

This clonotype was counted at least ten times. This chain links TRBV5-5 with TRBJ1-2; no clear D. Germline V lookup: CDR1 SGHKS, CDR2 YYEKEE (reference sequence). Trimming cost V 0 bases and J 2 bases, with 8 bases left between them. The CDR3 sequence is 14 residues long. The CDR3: CASSLDSVNYGYTF. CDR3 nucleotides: TGTGCCAGCAGCTTGGACAGCGTAAACTATGGCTACACCTTC.

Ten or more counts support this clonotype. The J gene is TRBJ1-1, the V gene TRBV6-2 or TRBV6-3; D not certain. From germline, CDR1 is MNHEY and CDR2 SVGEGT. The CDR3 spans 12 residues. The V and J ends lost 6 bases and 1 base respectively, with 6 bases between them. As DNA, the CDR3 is TGTGCCAGCAGCCGGGCGAACACTGAAGCTTTCTTT. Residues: CASSRANTEAFF.

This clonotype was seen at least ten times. The CDR3 nucleotides are TGTGCCAGCAGCAGACTAGCGGGGAAGGATTTTTATACGCAGTATTTT. This encodes CASSRLAGKDFYTQYF. This chain connects TRBV11-2 to TRBJ2-3, with 11 bases lining up with TRBD2. The CDR3 has 16 amino acids. CDR1 and CDR2 from the germline V gene are SGHAT and FQNNGV. V shed 5 bases, J shed 7 bases, and the junction held 11 bases outside the gene matches.

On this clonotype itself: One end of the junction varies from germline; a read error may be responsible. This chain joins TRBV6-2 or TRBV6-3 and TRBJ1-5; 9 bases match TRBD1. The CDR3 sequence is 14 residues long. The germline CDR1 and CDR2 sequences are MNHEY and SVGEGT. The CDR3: CASSPTGGDQPRHF. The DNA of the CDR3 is TGTGCCAGCAGCCCGACAGGGGGGGATCAGCCCCGGCATTTT.

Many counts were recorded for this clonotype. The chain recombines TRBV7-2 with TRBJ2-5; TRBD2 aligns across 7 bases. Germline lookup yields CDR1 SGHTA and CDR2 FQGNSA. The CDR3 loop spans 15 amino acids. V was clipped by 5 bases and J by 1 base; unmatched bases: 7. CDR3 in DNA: TGTGCCAGCAGCCCCCTAGCGGCAACCCAAGAGACCCAGTACTTC. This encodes CASSPLAATQETQYF.

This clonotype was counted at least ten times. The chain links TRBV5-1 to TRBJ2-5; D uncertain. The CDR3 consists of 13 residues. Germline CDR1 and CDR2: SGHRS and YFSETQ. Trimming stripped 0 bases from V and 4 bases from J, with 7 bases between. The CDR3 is CASSLAWGETQYF. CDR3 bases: TGCGCCAGCAGCTTGGCCTGGGGAGAGACCCAGTACTTC.

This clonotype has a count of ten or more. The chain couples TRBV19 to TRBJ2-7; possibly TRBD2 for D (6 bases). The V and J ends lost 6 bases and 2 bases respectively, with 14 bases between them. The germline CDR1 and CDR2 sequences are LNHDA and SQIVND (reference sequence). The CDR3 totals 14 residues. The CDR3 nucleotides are TGTGCCAGTAGCCGGCGGGGCGGAACCTACGAGCAGTACTTC. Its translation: CASSRRGGTYEQYF. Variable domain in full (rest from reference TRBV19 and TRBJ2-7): DGGITQSPKYLFRKEGQNVTLSCEQNLNHDAMYWYRQDPGQGLRLIYYSQIVNDFQKGDIAEGYSVSREKKESFPLTVTSAQKNPTAFYLCASSRRGGTYEQYFGPGTRLTVT.

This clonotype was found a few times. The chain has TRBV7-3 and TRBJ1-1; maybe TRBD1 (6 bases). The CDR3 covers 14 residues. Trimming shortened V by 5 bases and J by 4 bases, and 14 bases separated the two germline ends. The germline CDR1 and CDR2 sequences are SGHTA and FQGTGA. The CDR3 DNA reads TGTGCCAGCAGCGCACAGGGTGGGAGCACTGAAGCTTTCTTT. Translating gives CASSAQGGSTEAFF.

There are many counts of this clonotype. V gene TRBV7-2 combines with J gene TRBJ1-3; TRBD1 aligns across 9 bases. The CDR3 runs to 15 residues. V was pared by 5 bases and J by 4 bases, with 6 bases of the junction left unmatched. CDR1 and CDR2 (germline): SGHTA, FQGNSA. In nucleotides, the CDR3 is TGTGCCAGCAGCCCCCAGGGACAGGGAGGAAACACCATATATTTT. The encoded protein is CASSPQGQGGNTIYF.

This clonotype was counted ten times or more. CDR3 in DNA: TGCGCCAGCAGCTGGCGGGGGGAGACCCAGTACTTC. Translating gives CASSWRGETQYF. The J gene is TRBJ2-5, the V gene TRBV5-1; 7 nucleotides align to TRBD2. J was trimmed by 5 bases and V by 3 bases; bases with no gene match: 1. The germline V gene encodes CDR1 SGHRS and CDR2 YFSETQ. The CDR3 length is 12 residues.

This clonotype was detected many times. In nucleotides, the CDR3 is TGTGCCAGCAGTTTTGTATATGGCTACACCTTC. Its protein is CASSFVYGYTF. The chain is built from TRBV28 and TRBJ1-2; no definite D call. V was shortened by 3 bases and J by 5 bases, with 4 bases between the two germline ends. The germline V gene has CDR1 MDHEN and CDR2 SYDVKM. CDR3 length equals 11 residues.

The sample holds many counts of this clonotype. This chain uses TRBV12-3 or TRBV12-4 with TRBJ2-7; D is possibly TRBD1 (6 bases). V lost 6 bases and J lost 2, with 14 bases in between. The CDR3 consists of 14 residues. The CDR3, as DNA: TGTGCCAGCAGGCAGGGGCTAGGGGCCTACGAGCAGTACTTC. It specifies CASRQGLGAYEQYF.

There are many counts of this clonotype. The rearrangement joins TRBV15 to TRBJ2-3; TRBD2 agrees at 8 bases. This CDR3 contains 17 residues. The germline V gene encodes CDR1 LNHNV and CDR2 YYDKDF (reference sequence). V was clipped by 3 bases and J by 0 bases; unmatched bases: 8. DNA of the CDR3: TGTGCCACCAGCAGTGGAATTAGCGGGGCTAGCACAGATACGCAGTATTTT. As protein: CATSSGISGASTDTQYF. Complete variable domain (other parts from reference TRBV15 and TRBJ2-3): DAMVIQNPRYQVTQFGKPVTLSCSQTLNHNVMYWYQQKSSQAPKLLFHYYDKDFNNEADTPDNFQSRRPNTSFCFLDIRSPGLGDTAMYLCATSSGISGASTDTQYFGPGTRLTVL.

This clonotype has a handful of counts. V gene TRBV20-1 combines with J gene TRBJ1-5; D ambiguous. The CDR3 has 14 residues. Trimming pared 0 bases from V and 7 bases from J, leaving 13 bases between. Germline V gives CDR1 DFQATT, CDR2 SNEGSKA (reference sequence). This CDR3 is CSARDRVGAQPQHF. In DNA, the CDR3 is TGCAGTGCTAGAGATCGGGTGGGCGCCCAGCCCCAGCATTTT.

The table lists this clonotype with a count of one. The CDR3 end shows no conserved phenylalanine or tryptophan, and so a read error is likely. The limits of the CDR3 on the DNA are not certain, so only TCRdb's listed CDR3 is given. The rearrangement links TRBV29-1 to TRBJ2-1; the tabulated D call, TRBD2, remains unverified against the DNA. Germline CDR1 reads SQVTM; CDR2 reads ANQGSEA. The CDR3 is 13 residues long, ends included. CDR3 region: CSVRKRGYNEQSY.

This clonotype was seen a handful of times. The CDR3 is CASSYGTGNAYEQYF. CDR3 sequence (DNA): TGTGCCAGCAGTTACGGGACAGGGAACGCCTACGAGCAGTACTTC. V usage is TRBV6-2 or TRBV6-3 and J usage is TRBJ2-7; 9 positions agree with TRBD1. V shed 2 bases and J 2 bases; nucleotides not matched to a gene: 4. Germline V gene sequence: CDR1 MNHEY, CDR2 SVGEGT. The CDR3 runs to 15 residues.

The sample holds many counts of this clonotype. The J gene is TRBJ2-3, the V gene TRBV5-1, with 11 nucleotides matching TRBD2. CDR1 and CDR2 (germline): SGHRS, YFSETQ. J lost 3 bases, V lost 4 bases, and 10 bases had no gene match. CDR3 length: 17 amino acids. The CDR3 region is CASSHGVSSGRTDTQYF. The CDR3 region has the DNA TGCGCCAGCAGCCATGGAGTGTCTAGCGGGAGGACAGATACGCAGTATTTT.

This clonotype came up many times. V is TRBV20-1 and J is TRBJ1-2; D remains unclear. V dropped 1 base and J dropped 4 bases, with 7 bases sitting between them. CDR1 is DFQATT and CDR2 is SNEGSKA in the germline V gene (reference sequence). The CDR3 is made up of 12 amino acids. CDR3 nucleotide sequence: TGCAGTGCTAGAGTAGAGTTCTATGGCTACACCTTC. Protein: CSARVEFYGYTF.

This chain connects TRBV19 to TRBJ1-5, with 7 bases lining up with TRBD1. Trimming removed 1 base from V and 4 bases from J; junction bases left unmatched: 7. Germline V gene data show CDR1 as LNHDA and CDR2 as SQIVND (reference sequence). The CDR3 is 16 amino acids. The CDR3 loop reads CASSIGRGTLNQPQHF. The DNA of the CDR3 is TGTGCCAGTAGTATAGGCAGGGGGACCCTTAATCAGCCCCAGCATTTT.

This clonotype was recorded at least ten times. The CDR3 region is CSAWGLAGPHEQYF. The CDR3 DNA reads as TGCAGTGCCTGGGGACTAGCGGGACCCCACGAGCAGTACTTC. The rearrangement links TRBV20-1 to TRBJ2-7, with TRBD2 matching over 13 bases. Germline lookup yields CDR1 DFQATT and CDR2 SNEGSKA (reference sequence). V was clipped by 6 bases and J by 5 bases; unmatched bases: 7. The CDR3 totals 14 residues.

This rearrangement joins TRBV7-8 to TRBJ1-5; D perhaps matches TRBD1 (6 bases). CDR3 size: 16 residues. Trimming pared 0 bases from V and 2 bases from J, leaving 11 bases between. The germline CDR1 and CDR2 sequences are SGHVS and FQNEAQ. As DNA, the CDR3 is TGTGCCAGCAGCTTAGCGGTAGGGGGTGGCAATCAGCCCCAGCATTTT. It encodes CASSLAVGGGNQPQHF.

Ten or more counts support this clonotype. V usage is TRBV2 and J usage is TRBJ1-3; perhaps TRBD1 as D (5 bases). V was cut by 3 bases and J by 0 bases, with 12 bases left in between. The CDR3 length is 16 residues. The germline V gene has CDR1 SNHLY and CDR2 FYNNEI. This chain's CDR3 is CASSEGGASSGNTIYF. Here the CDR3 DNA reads TGTGCCAGCAGTGAGGGAGGGGCTAGCTCTGGAAACACCATATATTTT.

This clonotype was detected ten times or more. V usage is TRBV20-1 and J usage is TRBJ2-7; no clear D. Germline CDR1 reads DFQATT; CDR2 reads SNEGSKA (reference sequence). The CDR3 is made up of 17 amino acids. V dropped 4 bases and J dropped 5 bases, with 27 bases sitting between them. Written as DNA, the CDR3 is TGCAGTGCTATGCCCCCTCCGGTTCGATTCTCCCGGGACGAGCAGTACTTC. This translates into CSAMPPPVRFSRDEQYF.

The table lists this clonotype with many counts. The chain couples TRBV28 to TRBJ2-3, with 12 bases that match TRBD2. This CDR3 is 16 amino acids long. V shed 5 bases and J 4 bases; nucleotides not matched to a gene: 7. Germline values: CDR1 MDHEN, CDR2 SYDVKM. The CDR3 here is CASSPLTSGRADTQYF. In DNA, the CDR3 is TGTGCCAGCAGTCCCCTGACTAGCGGGAGAGCAGATACGCAGTATTTT.

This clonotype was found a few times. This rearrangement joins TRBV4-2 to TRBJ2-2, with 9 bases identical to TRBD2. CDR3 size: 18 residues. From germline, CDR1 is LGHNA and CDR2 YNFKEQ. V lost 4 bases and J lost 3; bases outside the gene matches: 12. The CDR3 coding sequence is TGTGCCAGCAGCCCCCCTGCCTATAGCGGGAGTTACACCGGGGAGCTGTTTTTT. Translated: CASSPPAYSGSYTGELFF.

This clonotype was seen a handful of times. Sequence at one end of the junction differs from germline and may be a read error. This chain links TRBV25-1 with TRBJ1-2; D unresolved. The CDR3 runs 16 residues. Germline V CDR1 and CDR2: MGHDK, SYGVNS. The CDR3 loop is CASSEGFVRSNYGDTF. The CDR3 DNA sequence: TGTGCCAGCAGTGAAGGATTCGTTCGATCAAACTATGGCGACACCTTC.

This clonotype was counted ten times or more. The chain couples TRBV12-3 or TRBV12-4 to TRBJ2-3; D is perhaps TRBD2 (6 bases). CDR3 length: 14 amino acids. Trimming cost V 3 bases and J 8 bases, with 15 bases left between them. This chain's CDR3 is CASSFGRDLGTQYF. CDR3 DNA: TGTGCCAGCAGTTTTGGGCGGGATCTGGGTACGCAGTATTTT.

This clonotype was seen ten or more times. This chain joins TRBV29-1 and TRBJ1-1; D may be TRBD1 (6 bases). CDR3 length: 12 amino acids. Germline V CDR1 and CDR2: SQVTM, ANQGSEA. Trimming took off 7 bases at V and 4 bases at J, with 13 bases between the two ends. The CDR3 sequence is CSATSGATEAFF. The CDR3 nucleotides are TGCAGCGCCACCTCAGGGGCCACTGAAGCTTTCTTT.

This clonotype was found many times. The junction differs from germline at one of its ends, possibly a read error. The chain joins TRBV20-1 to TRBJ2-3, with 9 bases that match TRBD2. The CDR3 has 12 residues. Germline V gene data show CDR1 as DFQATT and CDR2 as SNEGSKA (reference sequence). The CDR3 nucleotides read TGCAGTGCGAGAGGACTAGCGTATACGCAGTATTTT. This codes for CSARGLAYTQYF.